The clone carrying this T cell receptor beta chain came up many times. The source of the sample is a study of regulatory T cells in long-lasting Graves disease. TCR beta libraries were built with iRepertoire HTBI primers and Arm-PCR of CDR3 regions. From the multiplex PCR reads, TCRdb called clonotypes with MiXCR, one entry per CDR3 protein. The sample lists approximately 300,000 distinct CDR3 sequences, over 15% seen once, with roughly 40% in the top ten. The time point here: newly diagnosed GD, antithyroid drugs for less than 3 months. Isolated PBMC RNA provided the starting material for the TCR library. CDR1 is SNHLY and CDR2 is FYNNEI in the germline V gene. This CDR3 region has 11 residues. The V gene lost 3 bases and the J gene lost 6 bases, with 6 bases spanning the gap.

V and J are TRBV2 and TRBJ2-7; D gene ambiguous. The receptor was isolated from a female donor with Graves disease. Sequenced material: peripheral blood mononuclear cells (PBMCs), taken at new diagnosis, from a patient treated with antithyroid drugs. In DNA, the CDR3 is TGTGCCAGCAGTGAGTGGGGCGAGCAGTACTTC. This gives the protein CASSEWGEQYF.